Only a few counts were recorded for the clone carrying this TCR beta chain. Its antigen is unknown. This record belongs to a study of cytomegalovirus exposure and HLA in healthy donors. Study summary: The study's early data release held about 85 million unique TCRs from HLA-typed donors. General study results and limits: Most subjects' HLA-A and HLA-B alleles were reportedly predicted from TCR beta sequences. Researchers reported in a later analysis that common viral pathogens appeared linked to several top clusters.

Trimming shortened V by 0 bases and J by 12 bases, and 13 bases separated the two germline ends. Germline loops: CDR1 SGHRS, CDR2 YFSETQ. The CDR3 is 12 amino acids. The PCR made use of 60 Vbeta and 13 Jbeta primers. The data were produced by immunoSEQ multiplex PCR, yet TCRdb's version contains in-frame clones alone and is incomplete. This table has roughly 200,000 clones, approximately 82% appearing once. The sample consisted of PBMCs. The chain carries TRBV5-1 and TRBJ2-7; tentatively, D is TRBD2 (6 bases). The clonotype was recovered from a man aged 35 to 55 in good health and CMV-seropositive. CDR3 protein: CASSLEGRGRYF. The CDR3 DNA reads TGCGCCAGCAGCTTGGAGGGGCGGGGTCGGTACTTC. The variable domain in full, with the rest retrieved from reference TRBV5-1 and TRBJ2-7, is KAGVTQTPRYLIKTRGQQVTLSCSPISGHRSVSWYQQTPGQGLQFLFEYFSETQRNKGNFPGRFSGRQFSNSRSEMNVSTLELGDSALYLCASSLEGRGRYFGPGTRLTVT.